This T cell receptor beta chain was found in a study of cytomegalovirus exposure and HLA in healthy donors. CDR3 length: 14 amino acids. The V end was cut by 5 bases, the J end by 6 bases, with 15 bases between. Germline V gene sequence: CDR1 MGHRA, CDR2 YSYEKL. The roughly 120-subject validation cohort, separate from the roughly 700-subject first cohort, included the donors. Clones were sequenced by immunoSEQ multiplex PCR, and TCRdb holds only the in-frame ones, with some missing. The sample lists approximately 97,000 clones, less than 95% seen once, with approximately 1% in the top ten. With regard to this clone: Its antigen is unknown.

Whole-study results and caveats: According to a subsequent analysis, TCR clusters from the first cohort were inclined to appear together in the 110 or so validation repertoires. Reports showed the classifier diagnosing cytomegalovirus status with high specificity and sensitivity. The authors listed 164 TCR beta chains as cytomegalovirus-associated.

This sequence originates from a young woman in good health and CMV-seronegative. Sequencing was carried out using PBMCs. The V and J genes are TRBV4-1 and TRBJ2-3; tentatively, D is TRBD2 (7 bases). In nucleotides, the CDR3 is TGCGCCAGCAGCTTCGCGGGGGCAGGGGATACGCAGTATTTT. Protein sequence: CASSFAGAGDTQYF.